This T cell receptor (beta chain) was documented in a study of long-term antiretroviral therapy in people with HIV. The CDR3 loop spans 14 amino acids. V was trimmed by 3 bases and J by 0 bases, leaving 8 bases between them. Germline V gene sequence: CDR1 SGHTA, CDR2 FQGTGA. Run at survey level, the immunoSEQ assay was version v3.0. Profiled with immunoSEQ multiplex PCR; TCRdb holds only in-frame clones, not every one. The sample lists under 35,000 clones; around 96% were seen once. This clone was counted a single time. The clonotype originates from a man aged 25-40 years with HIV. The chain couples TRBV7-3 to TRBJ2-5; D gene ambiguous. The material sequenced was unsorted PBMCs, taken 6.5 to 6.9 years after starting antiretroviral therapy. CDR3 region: CASSLAGNQETQYF. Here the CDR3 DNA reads TGTGCCAGCAGCTTGGCAGGCAACCAAGAGACCCAGTACTTC.